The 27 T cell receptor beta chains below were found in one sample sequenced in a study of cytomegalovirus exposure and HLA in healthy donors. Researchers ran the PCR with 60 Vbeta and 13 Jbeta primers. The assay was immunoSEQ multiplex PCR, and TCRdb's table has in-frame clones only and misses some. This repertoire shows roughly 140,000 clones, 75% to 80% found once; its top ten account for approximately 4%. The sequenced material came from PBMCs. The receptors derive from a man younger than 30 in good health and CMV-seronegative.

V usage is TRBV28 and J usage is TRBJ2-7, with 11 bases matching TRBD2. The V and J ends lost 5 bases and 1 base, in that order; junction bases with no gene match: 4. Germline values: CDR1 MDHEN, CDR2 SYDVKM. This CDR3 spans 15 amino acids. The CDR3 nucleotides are TGTGCCAGCAGTCCCCGACTAGCGGGATCCTACGAGCAGTACTTC. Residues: CASSPRLAGSYEQYF.

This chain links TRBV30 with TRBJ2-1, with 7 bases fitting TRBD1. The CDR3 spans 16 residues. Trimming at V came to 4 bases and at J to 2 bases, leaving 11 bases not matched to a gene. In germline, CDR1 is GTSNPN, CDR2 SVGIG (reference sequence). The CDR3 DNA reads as TGTGCCTGGACTAGCCTTTGGGACAGCCCCTACAATGAGCAGTTCTTC. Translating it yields CAWTSLWDSPYNEQFF.

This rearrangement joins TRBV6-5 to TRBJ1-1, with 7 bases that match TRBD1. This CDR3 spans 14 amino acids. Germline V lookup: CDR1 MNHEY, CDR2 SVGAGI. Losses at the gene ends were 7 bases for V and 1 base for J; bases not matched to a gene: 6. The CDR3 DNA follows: TGTGCCAGCAAATCCGGGACAGCGAACACTGAAGCTTTCTTT. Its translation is CASKSGTANTEAFF.

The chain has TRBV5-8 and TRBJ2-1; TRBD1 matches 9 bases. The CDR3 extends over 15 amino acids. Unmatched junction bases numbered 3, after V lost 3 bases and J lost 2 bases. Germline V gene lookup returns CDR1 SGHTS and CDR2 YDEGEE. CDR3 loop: CASSSQGATYNEQFF. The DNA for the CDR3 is TGTGCCAGCAGCTCACAGGGGGCAACCTACAATGAGCAGTTCTTC.

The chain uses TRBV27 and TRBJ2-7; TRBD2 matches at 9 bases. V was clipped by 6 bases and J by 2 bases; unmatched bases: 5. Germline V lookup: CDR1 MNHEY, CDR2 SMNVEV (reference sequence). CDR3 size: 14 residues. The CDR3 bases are TGTGCCAGCAGCATGGGACTAGCCGCCTACGAGCAGTACTTC. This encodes CASSMGLAAYEQYF.

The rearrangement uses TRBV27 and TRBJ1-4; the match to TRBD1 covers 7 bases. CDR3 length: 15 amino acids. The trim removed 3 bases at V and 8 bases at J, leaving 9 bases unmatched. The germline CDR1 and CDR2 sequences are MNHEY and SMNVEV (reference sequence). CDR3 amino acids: CASSLQGGLGEKLFF. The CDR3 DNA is TGTGCCAGCAGTTTGCAAGGGGGCTTGGGAGAAAAACTGTTTTTT.

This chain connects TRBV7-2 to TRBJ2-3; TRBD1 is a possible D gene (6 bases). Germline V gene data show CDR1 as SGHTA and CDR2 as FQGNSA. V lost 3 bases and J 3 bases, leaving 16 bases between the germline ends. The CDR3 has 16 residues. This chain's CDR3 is CASSFRSDSPTDTQYF. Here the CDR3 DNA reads TGTGCCAGCAGCTTTAGGTCGGACAGTCCGACAGATACGCAGTATTTT.

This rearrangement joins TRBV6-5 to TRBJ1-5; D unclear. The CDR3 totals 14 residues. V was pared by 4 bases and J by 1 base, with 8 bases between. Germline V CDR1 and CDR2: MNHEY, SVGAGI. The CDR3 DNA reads TGTGCCAGCAGTTGGGGAGTGAGCAATCAGCCCCAGCATTTT. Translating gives CASSWGVSNQPQHF.

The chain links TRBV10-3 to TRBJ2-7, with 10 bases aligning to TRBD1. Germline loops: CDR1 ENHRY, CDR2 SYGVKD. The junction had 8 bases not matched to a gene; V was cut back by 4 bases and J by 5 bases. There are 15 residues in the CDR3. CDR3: CAISGLDRGHNEQYF. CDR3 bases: TGTGCCATCAGTGGCCTCGACAGGGGGCACAACGAGCAGTACTTC.

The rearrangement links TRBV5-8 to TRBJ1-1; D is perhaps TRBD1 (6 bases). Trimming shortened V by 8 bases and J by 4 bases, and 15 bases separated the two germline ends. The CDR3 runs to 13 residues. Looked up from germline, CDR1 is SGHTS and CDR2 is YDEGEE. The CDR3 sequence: CASLQGEATEAFF. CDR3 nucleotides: TGTGCCAGTTTACAGGGTGAGGCCACTGAAGCTTTCTTT.

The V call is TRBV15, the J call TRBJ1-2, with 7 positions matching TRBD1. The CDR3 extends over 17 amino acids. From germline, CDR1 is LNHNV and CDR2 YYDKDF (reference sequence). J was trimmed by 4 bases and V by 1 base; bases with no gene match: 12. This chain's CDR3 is CATSRGQGANSPYGYTF. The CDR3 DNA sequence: TGTGCCACCAGCAGAGGACAGGGAGCGAATTCGCCCTATGGCTACACCTTC.

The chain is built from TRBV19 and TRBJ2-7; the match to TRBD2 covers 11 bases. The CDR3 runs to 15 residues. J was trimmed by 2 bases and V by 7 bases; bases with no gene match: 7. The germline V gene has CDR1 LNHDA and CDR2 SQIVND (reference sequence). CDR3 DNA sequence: TGTGCCAGTAAGGAACTAGCGGGAGAAGCCTACGAGCAGTACTTC. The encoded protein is CASKELAGEAYEQYF.

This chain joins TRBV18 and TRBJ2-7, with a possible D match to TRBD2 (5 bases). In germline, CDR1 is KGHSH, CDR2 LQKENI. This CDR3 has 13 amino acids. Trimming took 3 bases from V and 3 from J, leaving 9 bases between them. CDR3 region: CASSPKADYEQYF. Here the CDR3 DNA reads TGTGCCAGCTCACCGAAAGCGGACTACGAGCAGTACTTC.

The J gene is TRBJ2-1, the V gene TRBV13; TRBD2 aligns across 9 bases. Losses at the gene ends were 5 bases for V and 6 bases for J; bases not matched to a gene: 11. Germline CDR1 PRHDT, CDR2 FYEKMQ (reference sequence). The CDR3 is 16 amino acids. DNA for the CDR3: TGTGCCAGCAGCCAACCTCTGGGACTAGCTGGCAATGAGCAGTTCTTC. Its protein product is CASSQPLGLAGNEQFF.

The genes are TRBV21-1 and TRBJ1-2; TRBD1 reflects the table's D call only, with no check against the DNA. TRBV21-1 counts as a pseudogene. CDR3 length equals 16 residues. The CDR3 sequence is CASSKGGDRLNYGYTF. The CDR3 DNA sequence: TGTGCCAGCAGCAAAGGTGGAGACAGACTTAACTATGGCTACACCTTC.

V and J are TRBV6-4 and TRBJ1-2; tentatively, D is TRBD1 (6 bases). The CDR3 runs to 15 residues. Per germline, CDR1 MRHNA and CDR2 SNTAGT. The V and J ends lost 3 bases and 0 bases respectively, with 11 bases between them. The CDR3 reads CASSERQATNYGYTF. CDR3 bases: TGTGCCAGCAGTGAACGACAGGCAACTAACTATGGCTACACCTTC.

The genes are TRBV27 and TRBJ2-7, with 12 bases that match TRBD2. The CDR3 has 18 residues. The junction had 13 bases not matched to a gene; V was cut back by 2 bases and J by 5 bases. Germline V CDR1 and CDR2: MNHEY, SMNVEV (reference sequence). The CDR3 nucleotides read TGTGCCAGCAGTTTACTTTGGGCTAGCGGGGGGGCCGAGAACGAGCAGTACTTC. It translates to CASSLLWASGGAENEQYF.

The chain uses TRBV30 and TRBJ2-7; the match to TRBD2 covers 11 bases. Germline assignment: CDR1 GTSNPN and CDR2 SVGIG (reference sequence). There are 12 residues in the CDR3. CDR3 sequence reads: CVEGLAAYEQYF. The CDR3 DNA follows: TGTGTAGAGGGACTAGCGGCCTACGAGCAGTACTTC.

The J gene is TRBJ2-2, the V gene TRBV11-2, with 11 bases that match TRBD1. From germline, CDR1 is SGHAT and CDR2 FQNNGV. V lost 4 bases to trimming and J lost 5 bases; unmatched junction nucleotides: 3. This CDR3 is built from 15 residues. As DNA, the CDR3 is TGTGCCAGCAGCTATAGGGACAGGGGGACCGGGGAGCTGTTTTTT. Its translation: CASSYRDRGTGELFF.

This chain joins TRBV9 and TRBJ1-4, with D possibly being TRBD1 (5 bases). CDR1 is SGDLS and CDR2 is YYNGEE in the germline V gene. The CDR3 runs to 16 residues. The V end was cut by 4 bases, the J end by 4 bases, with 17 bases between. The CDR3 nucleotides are TGTGCCAGCAGCCCCGACCCGGGACTAAATAATGAAAAACTGTTTTTT. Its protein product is CASSPDPGLNNEKLFF.

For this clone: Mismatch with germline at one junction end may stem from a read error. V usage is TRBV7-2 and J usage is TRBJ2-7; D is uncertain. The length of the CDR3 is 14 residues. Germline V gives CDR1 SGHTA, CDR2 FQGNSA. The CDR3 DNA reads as TGTGCCAGCAGCTTAGCGGCTGCCTCCTCCGAGCAGTACTTC. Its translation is CASSLAAASSEQYF.

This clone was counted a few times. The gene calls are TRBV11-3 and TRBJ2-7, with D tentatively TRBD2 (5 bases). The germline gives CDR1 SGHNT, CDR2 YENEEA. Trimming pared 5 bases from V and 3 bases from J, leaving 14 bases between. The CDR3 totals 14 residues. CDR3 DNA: TGTGCCAGCAGCCCTTGGACCGACTACTACGAGCAGTACTTC. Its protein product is CASSPWTDYYEQYF. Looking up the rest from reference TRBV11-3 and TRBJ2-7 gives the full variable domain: EAGVVQSPRYKIIEKKQPVAFWCNPISGHNTLYWYLQNLGQGPELLIRYENEEAVDDSQLPKDRFSAERLKGVDSTLKIQPAELGDSAVYLCASSPWTDYYEQYFGPGTRLTVT.

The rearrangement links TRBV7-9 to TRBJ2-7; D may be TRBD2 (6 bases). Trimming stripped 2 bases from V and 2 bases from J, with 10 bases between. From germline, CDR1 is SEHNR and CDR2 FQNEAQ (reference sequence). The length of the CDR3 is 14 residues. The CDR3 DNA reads TGTGCCAGCAGCTTAAGGGAGGTGCCCTACGAGCAGTACTTC. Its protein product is CASSLREVPYEQYF. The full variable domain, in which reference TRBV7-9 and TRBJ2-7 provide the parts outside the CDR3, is DTGVSQNPRHKITKRGQNVTFRCDPISEHNRLYWYRQTLGQGPEFLTYFQNEAQLEKSRLLSDRFSAERPKGSFSTLEIQRTEQGDSAMYLCASSLREVPYEQYFGPGTRLTVT.

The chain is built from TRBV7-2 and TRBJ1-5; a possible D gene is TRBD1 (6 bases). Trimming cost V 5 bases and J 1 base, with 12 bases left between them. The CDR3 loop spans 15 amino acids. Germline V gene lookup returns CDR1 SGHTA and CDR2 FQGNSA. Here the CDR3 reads CASSAQGWSNQPQHF. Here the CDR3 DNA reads TGTGCCAGCAGCGCACAGGGTTGGAGCAATCAGCCCCAGCATTTT.

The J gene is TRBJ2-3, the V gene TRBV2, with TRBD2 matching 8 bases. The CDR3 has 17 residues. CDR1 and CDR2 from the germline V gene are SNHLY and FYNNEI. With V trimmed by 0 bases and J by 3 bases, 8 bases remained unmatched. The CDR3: CASSEALGLVGTDTQYF. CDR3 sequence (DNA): TGTGCCAGCAGTGAAGCCTTGGGACTAGTGGGGACAGATACGCAGTATTTT.

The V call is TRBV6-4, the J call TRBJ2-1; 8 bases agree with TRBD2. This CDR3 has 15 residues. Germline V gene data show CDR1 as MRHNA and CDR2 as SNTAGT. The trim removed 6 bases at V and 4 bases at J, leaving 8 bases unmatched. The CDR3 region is CASSAISGAYNEQFF. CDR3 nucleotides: TGTGCCAGCAGCGCTATTAGCGGGGCTTACAATGAGCAGTTCTTC.

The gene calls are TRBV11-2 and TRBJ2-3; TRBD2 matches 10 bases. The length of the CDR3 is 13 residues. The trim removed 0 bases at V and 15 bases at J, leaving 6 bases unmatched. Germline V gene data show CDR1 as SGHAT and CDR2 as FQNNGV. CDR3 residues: CASSLDRGLAIYF. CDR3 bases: TGTGCCAGCAGCTTAGATCGGGGACTAGCGATTTATTTT. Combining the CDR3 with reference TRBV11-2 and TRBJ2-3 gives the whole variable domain EAGVAQSPRYKIIEKRQSVAFWCNPISGHATLYWYQQILGQGPKLLIQFQNNGVVDDSQLPKDRFSAERLKGVDSTLKIQPAKLEDSAVYLCASSLDRGLAIYFGPGTRLTVL.